This TCR beta chain is drawn from a study of T cells in Graves' hyperthyroidism and ophthalmopathy. General study findings and limits: Model-based prediction identified ophthalmopathy a median about 6 months prior to its onset.

The CDR3 regions of TCR beta were amplified from RNA transcripts. The HTBI set primed first-round TCR CDR3 RT-PCR. TCRdb called the multiplex PCR reads again in MiXCR, with one record for every CDR3 protein. The sample lists around 520,000 distinct CDR3 sequences, 14% seen once, with 11% to 15% in the top ten. This clonotype showed up just a few times. Its antigen is unidentified. Fresh 10 ml peripheral blood yielded PBMCs. The CDR3 covers 15 residues. V was cut by 5 bases and J by 1 base, with 14 bases left in between. The germline V gene has CDR1 SGHTA and CDR2 FQGNSA. The rearrangement links TRBV7-2 to TRBJ1-1; possibly TRBD1 for D (6 bases). This TCR came from a woman aged 35 to 49 with Graves' hyperthyroidism. Sequencing used blood. CDR3 amino acids: CASSLLGTTNTEAFF. For the CDR3, the DNA is TGTGCCAGCAGCCTACTGGGGACAACGAACACTGAAGCTTTCTTT.